This T cell receptor (beta chain) was identified in a study of T cells after yellow fever vaccination. Study-level points and caveats: Compared with primary, the secondary response was weaker and peaked at day 5, not 15.

Using its own MiXCR run on the 5' RACE reads, TCRdb lists one record per CDR3 protein. The sample lists a few hundred thousand distinct CDR3 sequences; roughly 17% were seen once. This clonotype was found a few times. The target antigen is unknown. CDR3 length: 14 residues. The V gene end was trimmed by 8 bases and the J gene end by 1 base; junction bases not matched to a gene: 6. Germline V lookup: CDR1 MNHNS, CDR2 SASEGT. This TCR derives from a man aged 18-30 years who received the YFV17D yellow fever vaccine. This rearrangement joins TRBV6-1 to TRBJ2-7; 9 nucleotides line up with TRBD1. Sequenced material: PBMCs, taken 4 to 5 days after the first yellow fever vaccination. The CDR3 region is CASQGQGISYEQYV. The DNA for the CDR3 is TGTGCCAGCCAAGGACAGGGGATATCCTACGAGCAGTACGTC.